This T cell receptor (beta chain) was recovered during a study of cytomegalovirus exposure and HLA in healthy donors. Points from the study as a whole: A later analysis found most CMV-associated TCR beta chains apparently HLA-restricted.

This CDR3 region has 12 residues. Germline CDR1 and CDR2: SEHNR and FQNEAQ (reference sequence). This clone was seen more than once but under ten times. Antigen unknown. Primers: 60 Vbeta forward and 13 Jbeta reverse. Data came from immunoSEQ multiplex PCR; TCRdb stores just in-frame clones and leaves some out. The sample includes 210,000 or so clones, 60% to 85% of them seen just once. Material for sequencing was PBMCs. This TCR was sampled from a man aged 40-49 years in good health and CMV-seronegative. V usage is TRBV7-9 and J usage is TRBJ2-3; the D gene is possibly TRBD2 (6 bases). The CDR3 protein is CAATGTLDTQYF. For the CDR3, the DNA is TGTGCAGCAACCGGGACTCTCGATACGCAGTATTTT.